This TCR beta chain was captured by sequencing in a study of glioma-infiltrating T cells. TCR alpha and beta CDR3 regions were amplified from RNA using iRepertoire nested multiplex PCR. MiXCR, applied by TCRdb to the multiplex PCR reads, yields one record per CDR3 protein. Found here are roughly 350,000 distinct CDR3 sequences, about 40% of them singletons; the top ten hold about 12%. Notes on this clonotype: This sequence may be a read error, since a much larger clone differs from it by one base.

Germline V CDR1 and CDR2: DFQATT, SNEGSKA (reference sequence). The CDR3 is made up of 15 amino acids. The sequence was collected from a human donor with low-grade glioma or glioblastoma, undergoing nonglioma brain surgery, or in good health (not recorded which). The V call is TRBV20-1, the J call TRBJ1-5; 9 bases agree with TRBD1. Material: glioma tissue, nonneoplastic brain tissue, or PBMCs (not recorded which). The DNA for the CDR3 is TGCAGTGTTCCCAAGGGACAGGGTCTGACTCAGCCCCAGCGTTTT. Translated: CSVPKGQGLTQPQRF.